This entry lists 10 T cell receptor beta chains sequenced from one sample in a study of cytomegalovirus exposure and HLA in healthy donors. The PCR ran on 60 Vbeta and 13 Jbeta primers. Sequencing was performed with immunoSEQ multiplex PCR; in TCRdb, only in-frame clones are kept and a portion is missing. The data hold about 91,000 clones, with more than 70% observed a single time. Sequenced input: PBMCs. All receptors derive from a male donor in good health and CMV-seropositive.

CDR3 region: CASILPGGWQSSGNTIYF. Written as DNA, the CDR3 is TGTGCCAGCATCCTCCCTGGGGGGTGGCAGAGCTCTGGAAACACCATATATTTT. The V call is TRBV21-1, the J call TRBJ1-3. TRBV21-1 is given as a pseudogene. CDR3 length equals 18 residues.

CDR3 coding DNA: TGCGCCAGCAGCTCTGGACTAGCAGGCCCCCATTACGAGCAGTACTTC. Translating it yields CASSSGLAGPHYEQYF. The V gene is TRBV5-1, the J gene TRBJ2-7; 8 nucleotides agree with TRBD2. Unmatched junction bases numbered 12, after V lost 3 bases and J lost 4 bases. This CDR3 spans 16 amino acids. Germline loops: CDR1 SGHRS, CDR2 YFSETQ. The full variable domain, in which reference TRBV5-1 and TRBJ2-7 provide the parts outside the CDR3, is KAGVTQTPRYLIKTRGQQVTLSCSPISGHRSVSWYQQTPGQGLQFLFEYFSETQRNKGNFPGRFSGRQFSNSRSEMNVSTLELGDSALYLCASSSGLAGPHYEQYFGPGTRLTVT.

The V gene is TRBV27, the J gene TRBJ1-1, with TRBD1 identical over 9 bases. CDR3 length equals 15 residues. The V gene end was trimmed by 6 bases and the J gene end by 5 bases; junction bases not matched to a gene: 10. Germline-derived CDR1 and CDR2 are MNHEY and SMNVEV (reference sequence). The CDR3 region has the DNA TGTGCCAGCAGGGAACCGGGACAGGGAAAGACTGAAGCTTTCTTT. It translates to CASREPGQGKTEAFF.

This clone has more than one count but fewer than ten. This chain uses TRBV28 with TRBJ2-5, with a weak D call TRBD2 (6 bases). This CDR3 is built from 14 residues. Trimming cost V 5 bases and J 3 bases, with 13 bases left between them. The germline gives CDR1 MDHEN, CDR2 SYDVKM. DNA for the CDR3: TGTGCCAGCAGTAGTTATTGGGGGGAAGAGACCCAGTACTTC. This sequence encodes CASSSYWGEETQYF. Full variable domain (remainder filled in from reference TRBV28 and TRBJ2-5): DVKVTQSSRYLVKRTGEKVFLECVQDMDHENMFWYRQDPGLGLRLIYFSYDVKMKEKGDIPEGYSVSREKKERFSLILESASTNQTSMYLCASSSYWGEETQYFGPGTRLLVL.

This chain joins TRBV2 and TRBJ1-1, with D tentatively TRBD1 (5 bases). CDR1 is SNHLY and CDR2 is FYNNEI in the germline V gene. V dropped 8 bases and J dropped 0 bases, with 13 bases sitting between them. This CDR3 has 14 amino acids. CDR3 sequence: CASVGRQLNTEAFF. The CDR3 DNA is TGTGCCAGCGTTGGGCGACAGCTGAACACTGAAGCTTTCTTT.

The chain uses TRBV4-1 and TRBJ1-2; possible D gene TRBD1, 6 bases. Germline CDR1 reads MGHRA; CDR2 reads YSYEKL. Trimming shortened V by 0 bases and J by 8 bases, and 19 bases separated the two germline ends. CDR3 size: 16 residues. CDR3 bases: TGCGCCAGCAGCCAAGACATTGGGGATCTCAGGGGCGGCTACACCTTC. Its protein is CASSQDIGDLRGGYTF.

This clone was recorded a few times. V gene TRBV4-1 combines with J gene TRBJ1-2, with TRBD1 identical over 7 bases. The CDR3 runs 17 residues. V lost 0 bases and J lost 2; bases outside the gene matches: 9. Per the germline V gene, CDR1 is MGHRA and CDR2 is YSYEKL. The CDR3 loop reads CASSQDPEGAQNYGYTF. For the CDR3, the DNA is TGCGCCAGCAGCCAAGATCCGGAGGGGGCGCAGAACTATGGCTACACCTTC.

The chain carries TRBV6-1 and TRBJ2-7, with 12 positions matching TRBD1. After removal of 4 bases from V and 5 bases from J, the junction contained 6 bases not matched to a gene. Germline V lookup: CDR1 MNHNS, CDR2 SASEGT. The CDR3 is 15 residues long. The CDR3, as DNA: TGTGCCAGCAGTGCCTCGGGGACAGGGGGCCACGAGCAGTACTTC. Translating it yields CASSASGTGGHEQYF.

This sequence joins TRBV5-4 and TRBJ2-3; TRBD2 agrees at 7 bases. There are 16 residues in the CDR3. V trimming: 0 bases; J trimming: 6 bases; junction bases outside the gene matches: 10. Germline assignment: CDR1 SGHNT and CDR2 YYREEE (reference sequence). The CDR3 protein is CASSLGIGGSGDTQYF. In DNA, the CDR3 is TGTGCCAGCAGCTTGGGCATCGGCGGGAGTGGGGATACGCAGTATTTT.

The chain employs TRBV10-2 and TRBJ1-1; TRBD1 matches at 7 bases. The germline V gene has CDR1 WSHSY and CDR2 SAAADI. This CDR3 is built from 14 residues. Trimming took 5 bases from V and 0 from J; bases not matched to a gene: 3. Here the CDR3 reads CASSWDSMNTEAFF. The CDR3 DNA follows: TGCGCCAGCAGTTGGGACAGCATGAACACTGAAGCTTTCTTT.